The 4 T cell receptor beta chains below were found in one sample sequenced in a study of T cell responses to AZD1222 COVID-19 vaccine. The data were produced by immunoSEQ multiplex PCR, yet TCRdb's version contains in-frame clones alone and is incomplete. The table shows around 130,000 clones, with just over 85% occurring only once. The starting material was peripheral blood, obtained on day 0 of MenACWY control vaccination. These receptors came from an adult in good health.

The J gene is TRBJ1-5, the V gene TRBV5-6, with 9 bases that match TRBD1. Germline CDR1 and CDR2: SGHDT and YYEEEE. CDR3 length equals 13 residues. With 4 bases clipped from V and 7 bases from J, the junction kept 3 bases outside the gene matches. DNA for the CDR3: TGTGCCAGCAGCGGGACAGGGTTGCAGCCCCAGCATTTT. Translated, it gives CASSGTGLQPQHF.

The chain couples TRBV19 to TRBJ2-1; D not resolved. Trimming cost V 6 bases and J 5 bases, with 8 bases left between them. CDR3 size: 12 residues. Germline V gene data show CDR1 as LNHDA and CDR2 as SQIVND (reference sequence). The CDR3 loop reads CASSTFHNEQFF. CDR3 DNA sequence: TGTGCCAGTAGCACTTTCCACAATGAGCAGTTCTTC.

The chain combines TRBV9 with TRBJ2-3; D is undetermined. CDR1 is SGDLS, CDR2 YYNGEE, per germline. V was clipped by 1 base and J by 2 bases, with 14 bases between them. The CDR3 loop spans 16 amino acids. In DNA form, the CDR3 reads TGTGCCAGCAGCGTATTCCTCCGCGGAGACACAGATACGCAGTATTTT. It specifies CASSVFLRGDTDTQYF.

The chain employs TRBV5-5 and TRBJ2-1; D possibly corresponds to TRBD1 (5 bases). The CDR3 length is 13 residues. Deletions cut 4 bases from V and 4 bases from J, with 9 bases between. Per the germline V gene, CDR1 is SGHKS and CDR2 is YYEKEE (reference sequence). This CDR3 reads CASSRQLYNEQFF. The CDR3 DNA reads TGTGCCAGCAGCAGACAGCTATACAATGAGCAGTTCTTC.